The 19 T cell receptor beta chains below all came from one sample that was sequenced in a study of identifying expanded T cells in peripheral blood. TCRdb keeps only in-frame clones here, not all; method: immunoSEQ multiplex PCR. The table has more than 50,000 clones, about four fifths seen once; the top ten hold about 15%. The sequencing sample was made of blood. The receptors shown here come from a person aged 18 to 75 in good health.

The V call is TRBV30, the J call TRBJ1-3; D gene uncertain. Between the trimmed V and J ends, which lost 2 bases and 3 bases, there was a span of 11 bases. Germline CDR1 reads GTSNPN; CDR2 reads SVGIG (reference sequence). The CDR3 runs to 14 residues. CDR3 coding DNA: TGTGCCTGGAGTTGGCAAGGGAGTGGAAACACCATATATTTT. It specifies CAWSWQGSGNTIYF.

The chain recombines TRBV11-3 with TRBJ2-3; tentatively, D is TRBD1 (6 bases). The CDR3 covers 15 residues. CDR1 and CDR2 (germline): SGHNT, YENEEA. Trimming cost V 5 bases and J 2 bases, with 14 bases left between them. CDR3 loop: CASSTPWDNTDTQYF. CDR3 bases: TGTGCCAGCAGCACCCCCTGGGACAACACAGATACGCAGTATTTT.

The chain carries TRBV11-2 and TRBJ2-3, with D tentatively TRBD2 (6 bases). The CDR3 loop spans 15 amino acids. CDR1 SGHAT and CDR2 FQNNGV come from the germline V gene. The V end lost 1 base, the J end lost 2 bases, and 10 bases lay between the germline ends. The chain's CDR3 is CASSLVAGPTDTQYF. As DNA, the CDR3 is TGTGCCAGCAGCTTAGTTGCGGGGCCCACAGATACGCAGTATTTT.

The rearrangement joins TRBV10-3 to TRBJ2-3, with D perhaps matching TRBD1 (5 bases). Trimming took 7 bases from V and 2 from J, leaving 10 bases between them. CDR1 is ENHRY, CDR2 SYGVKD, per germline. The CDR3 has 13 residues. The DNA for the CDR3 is TGTGCCATCAATGGGGCCCCCACAGATACGCAGTATTTT. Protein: CAINGAPTDTQYF.

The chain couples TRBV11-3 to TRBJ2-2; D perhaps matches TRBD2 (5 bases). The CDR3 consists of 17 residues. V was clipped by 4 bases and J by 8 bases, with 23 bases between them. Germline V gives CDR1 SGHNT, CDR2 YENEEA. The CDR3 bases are TGTGCCAGCAGCTCACCGCCCACTAGAATCCCTCTGGGGGAGCTGTTTTTT. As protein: CASSSPPTRIPLGELFF. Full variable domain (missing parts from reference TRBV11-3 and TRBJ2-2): EAGVVQSPRYKIIEKKQPVAFWCNPISGHNTLYWYLQNLGQGPELLIRYENEEAVDDSQLPKDRFSAERLKGVDSTLKIQPAELGDSAVYLCASSSPPTRIPLGELFFGEGSRLTVL.

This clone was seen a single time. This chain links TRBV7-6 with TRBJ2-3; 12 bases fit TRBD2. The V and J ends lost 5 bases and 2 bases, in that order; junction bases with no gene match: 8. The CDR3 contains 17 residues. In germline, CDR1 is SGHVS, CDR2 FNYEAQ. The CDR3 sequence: CASSPGLAGTFTDTQYF. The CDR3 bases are TGTGCCAGCAGCCCAGGACTAGCGGGGACTTTCACAGATACGCAGTATTTT.

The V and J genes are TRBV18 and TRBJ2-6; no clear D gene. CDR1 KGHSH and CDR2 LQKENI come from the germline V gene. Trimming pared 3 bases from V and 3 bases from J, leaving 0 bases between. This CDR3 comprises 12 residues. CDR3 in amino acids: CASSPGANVLTF. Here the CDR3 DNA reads TGTGCCAGCTCACCTGGGGCCAACGTCCTGACTTTC.

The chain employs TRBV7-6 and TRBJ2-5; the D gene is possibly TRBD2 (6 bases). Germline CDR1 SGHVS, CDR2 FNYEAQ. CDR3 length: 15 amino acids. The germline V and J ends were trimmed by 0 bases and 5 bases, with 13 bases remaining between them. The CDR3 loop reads CASSLADGAGETQYF. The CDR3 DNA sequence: TGTGCCAGCAGCTTAGCGGACGGCGCGGGGGAGACCCAGTACTTC.

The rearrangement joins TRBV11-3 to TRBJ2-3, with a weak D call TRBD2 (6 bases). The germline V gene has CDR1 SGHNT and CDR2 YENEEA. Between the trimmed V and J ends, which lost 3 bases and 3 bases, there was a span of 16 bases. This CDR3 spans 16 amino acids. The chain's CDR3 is CASSFGGRSGTDTQYF. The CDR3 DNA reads TGTGCCAGCAGCTTTGGAGGGAGGAGTGGGACAGATACGCAGTATTTT.

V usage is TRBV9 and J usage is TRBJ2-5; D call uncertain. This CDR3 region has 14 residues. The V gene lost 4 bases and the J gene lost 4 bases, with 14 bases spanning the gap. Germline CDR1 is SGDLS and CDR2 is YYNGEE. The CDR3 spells CASSKGRTRETQYF. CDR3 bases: TGTGCCAGCAGCAAGGGCCGGACCCGAGAGACCCAGTACTTC.

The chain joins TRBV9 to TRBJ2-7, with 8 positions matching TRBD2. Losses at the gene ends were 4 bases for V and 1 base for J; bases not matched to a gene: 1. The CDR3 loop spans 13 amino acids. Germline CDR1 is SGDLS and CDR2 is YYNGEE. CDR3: CASSRGGSYEQYF. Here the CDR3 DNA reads TGTGCCAGCAGCCGCGGGGGGTCCTACGAGCAGTACTTC. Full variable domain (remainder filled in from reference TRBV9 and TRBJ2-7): DSGVTQTPKHLITATGQRVTLRCSPRSGDLSVYWYQQSLDQGLQFLIQYYNGEERAKGNILERFSAQQFPDLHSELNLSSLELGDSALYFCASSRGGSYEQYFGPGTRLTVT.

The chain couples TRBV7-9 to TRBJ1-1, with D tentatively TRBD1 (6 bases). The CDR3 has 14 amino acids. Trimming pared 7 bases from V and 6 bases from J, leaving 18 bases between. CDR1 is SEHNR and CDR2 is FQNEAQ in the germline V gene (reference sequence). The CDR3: CASITPGGIPEAFF. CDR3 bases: TGTGCCAGCATTACCCCTGGGGGCATACCTGAAGCTTTCTTT.

CDR3 sequence reads: CASRLDRVNTEAFF. The CDR3 nucleotides read TGTGCCAGCAGACTTGACAGGGTTAACACTGAAGCTTTCTTT. This rearrangement joins TRBV25-1 to TRBJ1-1, with 7 nucleotides matching TRBD1. The CDR3 has 14 residues. With V trimmed by 6 bases and J by 2 bases, 6 bases remained unmatched. The V gene's germline CDR1 is MGHDK and CDR2 SYGVNS. Complete variable domain (other parts from reference TRBV25-1 and TRBJ1-1): EADIYQTPRYLVIGTGKKITLECSQTMGHDKMYWYQQDPGMELHLIHYSYGVNSTEKGDLSSESTVSRIRTEHFPLTLESARPSHTSQYLCASRLDRVNTEAFFGQGTRLTVV.

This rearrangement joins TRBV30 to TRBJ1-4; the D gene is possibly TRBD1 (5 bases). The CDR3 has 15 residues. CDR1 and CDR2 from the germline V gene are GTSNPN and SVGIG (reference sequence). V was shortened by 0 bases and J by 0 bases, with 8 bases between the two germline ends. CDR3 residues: CAWSVGASTNEKLFF. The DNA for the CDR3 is TGTGCCTGGAGTGTTGGGGCATCAACTAATGAAAAACTGTTTTTT.

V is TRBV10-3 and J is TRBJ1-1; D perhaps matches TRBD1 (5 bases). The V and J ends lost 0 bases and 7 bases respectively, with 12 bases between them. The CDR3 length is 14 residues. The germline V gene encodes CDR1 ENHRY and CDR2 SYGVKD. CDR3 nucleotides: TGTGCCATCAGTGAGTCGTACAGGACAAATGAAGCTTTCTTT. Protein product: CAISESYRTNEAFF.

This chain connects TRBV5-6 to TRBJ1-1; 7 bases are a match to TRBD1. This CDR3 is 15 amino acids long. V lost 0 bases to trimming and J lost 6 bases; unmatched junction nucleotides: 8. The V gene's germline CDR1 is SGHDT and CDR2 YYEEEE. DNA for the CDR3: TGTGCCAGCAGCTTGGAAGGGGGCCGGGAGTCTGAAGCTTTCTTT. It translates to CASSLEGGRESEAFF.

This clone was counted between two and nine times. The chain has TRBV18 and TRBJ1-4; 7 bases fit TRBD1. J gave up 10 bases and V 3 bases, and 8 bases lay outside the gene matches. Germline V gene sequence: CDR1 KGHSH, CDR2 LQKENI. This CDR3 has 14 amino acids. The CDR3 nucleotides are TGTGCCAGCTCACCTAGACAGGGAGATGGAAAACTGTTTTTT. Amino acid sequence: CASSPRQGDGKLFF.

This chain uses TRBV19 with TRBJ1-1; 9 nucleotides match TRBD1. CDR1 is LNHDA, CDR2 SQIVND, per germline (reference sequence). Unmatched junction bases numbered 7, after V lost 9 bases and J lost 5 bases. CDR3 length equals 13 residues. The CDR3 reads CASSYDRGTEAFF. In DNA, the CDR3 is TGTGCCAGCAGCTACGACAGGGGGACTGAAGCTTTCTTT.

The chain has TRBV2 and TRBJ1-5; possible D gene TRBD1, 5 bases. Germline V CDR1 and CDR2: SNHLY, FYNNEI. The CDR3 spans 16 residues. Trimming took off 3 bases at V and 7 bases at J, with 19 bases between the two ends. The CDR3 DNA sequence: TGTGCCAGCAGTGATCGGGGCAGATCTACGGGGCAGCCCCAGCATTTT. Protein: CASSDRGRSTGQPQHF. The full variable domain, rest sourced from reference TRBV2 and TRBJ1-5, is EPEVTQTPSHQVTQMGQEVILRCVPISNHLYFYWYRQILGQKVEFLVSFYNNEISEKSEIFDDQFSVERPDGSNFTLKIRSTKLEDSAMYFCASSDRGRSTGQPQHFGDGTRLSIL.